This is a list of T cell receptor beta chains from one sample in a study of T-cell memory formation after mild COVID-19. One entry per CDR3 protein results from TCRdb running MiXCR on the 5' RACE reads. The table shows hundreds of thousands of distinct CDR3 sequences, with roughly 13% occurring only once. The sequenced sample consisted of PBMCs or a T cell subset sorted from them (not recorded which). The receptor set was obtained from a man between 18 and 29 years old who had mild COVID-19 (a few samples of this study predate the infection). Cell type and time point are not known. The CDR3 runs from the conserved cysteine through the conserved F or W. D genes are given only for firm matches. Clone size is stated in some rows and not others, as once, few, many or a class when expanded.

d_call	v_call	clone_size	j_call	cdr3_aa	cdr3_nt
-	TRBV20-1	-	TRBJ2-1	CSARGDSNEQFF	TGCAGTGCTAGAGGGGACTCCAATGAGCAGTTCTTC
-	TRBV7-9	-	TRBJ1-1	CASSFGTLTEAFF	TGTGCCAGCAGCTTCGGGACACTCACTGAAGCTTTCTTT
-	TRBV15	-	TRBJ2-5	CATTRGQGETQYF	TGTGCCACCACCAGGGGCCAGGGTGAGACCCAGTACTTC
-	TRBV12-3/TRBV12-4	many	TRBJ2-3	CASSSRIRGGPGDTQYF	TGTGCCAGCAGCTCCCGTATTAGGGGGGGGCCCGGGGATACGCAGTATTTT
-	TRBV7-2	-	TRBJ2-5	CASRPTDTQETQYF	TGTGCCAGCAGACCTACAGACACCCAAGAGACCCAGTACTTC
-	TRBV2	many	TRBJ2-3	CASSEPGQTDTQYF	TGTGCCAGCAGTGAACCCGGCCAAACAGATACGCAGTATTTT
TRBD1	TRBV20-1	-	TRBJ2-3	CSASTGGITDTQYF	TGCAGTGCCTCAACAGGGGGTATCACAGATACGCAGTATTTT
TRBD2	TRBV2	few	TRBJ2-5	CASLGTSGGAWETQYF	TGTGCCAGCCTCGGGACTAGCGGGGGGGCTTGGGAGACCCAGTACTTC
-	TRBV12-3/TRBV12-4	few	TRBJ1-5	CASSLAGGRQPQHF	TGTGCCAGCAGTTTAGCGGGGGGGCGTCAGCCCCAGCATTTT
-	TRBV20-1	-	TRBJ1-2	CSAPGRVASYTF	TGCAGTGCTCCCGGGAGGGTGGCGAGCTACACCTTC
-	TRBV11-2	few	TRBJ1-1	CASSLLRATEAFF	TGTGCCAGCAGCTTATTGCGGGCCACTGAAGCTTTCTTT
-	TRBV6-1	few	TRBJ1-3	CASGPGNGNTIYF	TGTGCCAGCGGCCCGGGGAACGGAAACACCATATATTTT
TRBD1	TRBV30	-	TRBJ2-5	CAVEGQGRETQYF	TGTGCGGTGGAAGGACAGGGGCGAGAGACCCAGTACTTC
TRBD2	TRBV9	-	TRBJ2-1	CASSVVPGLADNEQFF	TGTGCCAGCAGCGTAGTACCGGGACTAGCGGACAATGAGCAGTTCTTC
TRBD1	TRBV5-1	-	TRBJ1-1	CASSWGRDRVTEAFF	TGCGCCAGCAGCTGGGGCCGGGACAGGGTGACTGAAGCTTTCTTT
-	TRBV29-1	many	TRBJ2-1	CSVWGGHGNEQFF	TGCAGCGTTTGGGGGGGCCACGGGAATGAGCAGTTCTTC
-	TRBV4-1	-	TRBJ1-1	CASSDQLNTEAFF	TGCGCCAGCAGCGACCAGCTGAACACTGAAGCTTTCTTT
-	TRBV6-5	few	TRBJ1-1	CASSYSPGYTEAFF	TGTGCCAGCAGTTACTCTCCCGGGTACACTGAAGCTTTCTTT
-	TRBV29-1	few	TRBJ1-1	CSVEKGGRDAFF	TGCAGCGTTGAAAAAGGAGGCAGGGACGCTTTCTTT
-	TRBV5-1	few	TRBJ2-1	CASSLGGDSPYNEQFF	TGCGCCAGCAGCTTGGGGGGGGACAGCCCCTACAATGAGCAGTTCTTC
TRBD1	TRBV24-1	-	TRBJ2-5	CATSDGDRAMETQYF	TGTGCCACCAGTGACGGGGACAGGGCGATGGAGACCCAGTACTTC
-	TRBV12-3/TRBV12-4	few	TRBJ2-5	CASSRGARTQYF	TGTGCCAGCAGCCGGGGGGCCAGGACCCAGTACTTC
TRBD2	TRBV7-2	few	TRBJ2-1	CASSPIAGSYNEQFF	TGTGCCAGCAGCCCGATAGCGGGGTCCTACAATGAGCAGTTCTTC
-	TRBV7-2	-	TRBJ2-7	CASSTFTGYEQYF	TGTGCCAGCAGCACTTTCACCGGCTACGAGCAGTACTTC
-	TRBV5-1	many	TRBJ2-1	CASSSLGRGSYNEQFF	TGCGCCAGCAGCTCCCTTGGCCGAGGCTCCTACAATGAGCAGTTCTTC
TRBD1	TRBV20-1	-	TRBJ1-2	CSARRWDRNYGYTF	TGCAGTGCTAGAAGATGGGACAGAAACTATGGCTACACCTTC
TRBD1	TRBV10-3	-	TRBJ2-2	CAITPGQGRWAGELFF	TGTGCCATCACCCCGGGACAGGGGCGTTGGGCCGGGGAGCTGTTTTTT
TRBD1	TRBV6-5	-	TRBJ1-3	CASSATGVDTIYF	TGTGCCAGCAGTGCGACAGGGGTGGACACCATATATTTT
-	TRBV7-2	-	TRBJ1-1	CASSLTGTIYTEAFF	TGTGCCAGCAGCTTAACAGGCACCATATACACTGAAGCTTTCTTT
-	TRBV7-2	-	TRBJ1-1	CASSYRRVENTEAFF	TGTGCCAGCAGTTACCGCCGGGTGGAGAACACTGAAGCTTTCTTT
TRBD1	TRBV12-3/TRBV12-4	-	TRBJ2-5	CASSRTGAAVAQYF	TGTGCCAGCAGCCGGACAGGGGCGGCGGTTGCCCAGTACTTC
TRBD1	TRBV3-1	few	TRBJ1-2	CASSRSGTAYGYTF	TGTGCCAGCAGCCGATCCGGGACAGCCTATGGCTACACCTTC
-	TRBV2	-	TRBJ1-2	CASRDWSNYGYTF	TGTGCCAGCCGTGACTGGTCAAACTATGGCTACACCTTC
-	TRBV9	-	TRBJ2-7	CASSVGVLAYEQYF	TGTGCCAGCAGCGTAGGGGTACTCGCCTACGAGCAGTACTTC
-	TRBV18	few	TRBJ2-3	CASSPEVADTQYF	TGTGCCAGCTCTCCGGAGGTGGCGGATACGCAGTATTTT